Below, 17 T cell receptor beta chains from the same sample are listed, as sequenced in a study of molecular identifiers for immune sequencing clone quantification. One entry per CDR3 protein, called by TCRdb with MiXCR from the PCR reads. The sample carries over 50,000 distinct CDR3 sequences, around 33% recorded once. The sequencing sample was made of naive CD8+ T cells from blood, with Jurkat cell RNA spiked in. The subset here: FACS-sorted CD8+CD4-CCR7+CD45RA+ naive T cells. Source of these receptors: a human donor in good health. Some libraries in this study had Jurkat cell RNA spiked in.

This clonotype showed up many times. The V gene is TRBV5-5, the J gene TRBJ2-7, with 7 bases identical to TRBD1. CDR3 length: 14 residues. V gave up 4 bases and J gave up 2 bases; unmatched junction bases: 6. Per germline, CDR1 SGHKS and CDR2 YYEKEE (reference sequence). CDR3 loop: CASSPTGNTYEQYF. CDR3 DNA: TGTGCCAGCAGCCCGACAGGGAACACCTACGAGCAGTACTTC.

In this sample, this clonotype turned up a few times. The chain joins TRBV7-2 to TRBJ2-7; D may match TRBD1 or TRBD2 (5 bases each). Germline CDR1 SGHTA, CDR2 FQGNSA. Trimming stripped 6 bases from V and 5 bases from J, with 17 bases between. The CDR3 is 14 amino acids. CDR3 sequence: CASRFHGTPNEQYF. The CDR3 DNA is TGTGCCAGCAGGTTCCACGGGACCCCCAACGAGCAGTACTTC.

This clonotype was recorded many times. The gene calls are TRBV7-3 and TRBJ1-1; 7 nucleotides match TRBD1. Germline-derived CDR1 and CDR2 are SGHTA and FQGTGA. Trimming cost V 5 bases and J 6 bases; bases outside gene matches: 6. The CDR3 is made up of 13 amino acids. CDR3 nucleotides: TGTGCCAGCAGCATGACAGGGATTGCTGAAGCTTTCTTT. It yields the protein CASSMTGIAEAFF.

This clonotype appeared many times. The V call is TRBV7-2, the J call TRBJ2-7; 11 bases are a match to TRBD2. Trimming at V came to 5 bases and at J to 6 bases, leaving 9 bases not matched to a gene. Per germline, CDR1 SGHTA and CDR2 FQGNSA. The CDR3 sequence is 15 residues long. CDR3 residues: CASSPLAGVLVEQYF. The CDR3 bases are TGTGCCAGCAGCCCACTAGCGGGAGTCTTGGTCGAGCAGTACTTC. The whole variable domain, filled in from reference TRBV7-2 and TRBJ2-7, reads GAGVSQSPSNKVTEKGKDVELRCDPISGHTALYWYRQSLGQGLEFLIYFQGNSAPDKSGLPSDRFSAERTGGSVSTLTIQRTQQEDSAVYLCASSPLAGVLVEQYFGPGTRLTVT.

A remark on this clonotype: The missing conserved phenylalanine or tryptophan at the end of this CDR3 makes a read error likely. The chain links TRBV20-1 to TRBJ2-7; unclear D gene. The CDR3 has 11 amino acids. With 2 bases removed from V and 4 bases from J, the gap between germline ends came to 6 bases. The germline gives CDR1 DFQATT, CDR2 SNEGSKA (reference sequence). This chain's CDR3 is CSARREYEQYY. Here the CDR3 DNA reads TGCAGTGCTAGAAGGGAATACGAGCAGTACTAC.

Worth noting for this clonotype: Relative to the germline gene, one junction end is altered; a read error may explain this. CDR3 DNA sequence: TGTGCCAGCAGCTTAGGGGCGAGTCCCCCGAACCCTGAAGCTTTCTTT. Its translation: CASSLGASPPNPEAFF. The chain couples TRBV11-2 to TRBJ1-1; D is unclear. This CDR3 spans 16 amino acids. Germline CDR1 SGHAT, CDR2 FQNNGV.

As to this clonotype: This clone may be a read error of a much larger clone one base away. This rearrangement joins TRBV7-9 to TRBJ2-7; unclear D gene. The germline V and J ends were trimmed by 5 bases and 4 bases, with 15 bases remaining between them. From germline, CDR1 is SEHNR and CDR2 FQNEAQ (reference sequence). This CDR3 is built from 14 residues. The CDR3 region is CASSITDWGYEQYF. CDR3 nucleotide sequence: TGTGCCAGCAGCATAACGGATTGGGGATACGAGCAGTACTTC.

The CDR3 DNA follows: TGCGCCAGCAGCCAAGATACCCGGGCCACAGATACGCAGTATTTT. Its translation: CASSQDTRATDTQYF. The rearrangement links TRBV4-3 to TRBJ2-3; D gene unclear. Germline V CDR1 and CDR2: LGHNA, YSLEER. Trimming removed 0 bases from V and 2 bases from J, with 9 bases in between. The length of the CDR3 is 15 residues.

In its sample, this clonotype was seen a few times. This CDR3 reads CASSLGGDKDTQYF. For the CDR3, the DNA is TGTGCCAGCAGCTTAGGAGGGGATAAGGATACGCAGTATTTT. The chain couples TRBV7-6 to TRBJ2-3, with D tentatively TRBD1 or TRBD2 (5 bases each). This CDR3 region has 14 residues. The germline gives CDR1 SGHVS, CDR2 FNYEAQ. V dropped 1 base and J dropped 6 bases, with 11 bases sitting between them.

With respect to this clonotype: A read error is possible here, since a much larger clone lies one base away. CDR3 sequence: CASSQDLTTGANVLTF. The CDR3 nucleotides read TGTGCCAGCAGCCAAGATTTAACCACAGGGGCCAACGTCCTGACTTTC. This chain connects TRBV4-2 to TRBJ2-6; D not resolved. The CDR3 covers 16 residues. V lost 0 bases, J lost 4 bases, and 10 bases lay in between. CDR1 is LGHNA, CDR2 YNFKEQ, per germline.

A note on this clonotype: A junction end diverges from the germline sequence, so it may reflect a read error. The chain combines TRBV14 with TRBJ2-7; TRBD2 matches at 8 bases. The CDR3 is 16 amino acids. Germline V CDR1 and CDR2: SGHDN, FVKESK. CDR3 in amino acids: CASSQGDSGISYERYF. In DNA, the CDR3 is TGTGCCAGCAGCCAAGGTGATAGCGGGATCTCCTACGAGCGGTACTTC.

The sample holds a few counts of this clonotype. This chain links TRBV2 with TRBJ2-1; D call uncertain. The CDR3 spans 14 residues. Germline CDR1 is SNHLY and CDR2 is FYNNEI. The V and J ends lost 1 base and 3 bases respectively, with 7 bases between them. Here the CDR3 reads CASSEDGDYNEQFF. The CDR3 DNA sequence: TGTGCCAGCAGTGAAGACGGCGACTACAATGAGCAGTTCTTC.

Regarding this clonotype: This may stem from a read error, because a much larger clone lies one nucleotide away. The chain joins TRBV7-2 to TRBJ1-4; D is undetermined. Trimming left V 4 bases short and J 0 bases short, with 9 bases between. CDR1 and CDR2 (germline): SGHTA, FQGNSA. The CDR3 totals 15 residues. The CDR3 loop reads CASSWAKTTNEKLFF. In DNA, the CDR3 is TGTGCCAGCAGCTGGGCCAAGACAACTAATGAAAAACTGTTTTTT.

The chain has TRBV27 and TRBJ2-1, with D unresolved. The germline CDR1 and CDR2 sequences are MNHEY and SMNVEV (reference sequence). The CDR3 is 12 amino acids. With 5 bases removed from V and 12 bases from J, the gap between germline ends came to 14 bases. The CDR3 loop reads CASSIFTYPQFF. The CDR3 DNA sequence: TGTGCCAGCAGTATCTTTACCTACCCGCAGTTCTTC.

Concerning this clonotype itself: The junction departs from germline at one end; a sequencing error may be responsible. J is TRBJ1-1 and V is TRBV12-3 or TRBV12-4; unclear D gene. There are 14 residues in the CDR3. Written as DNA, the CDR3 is TGTGCCAGCACTTTAACCAGTTTGAACACTGAAGCTTTCTTT. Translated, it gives CASTLTSLNTEAFF.

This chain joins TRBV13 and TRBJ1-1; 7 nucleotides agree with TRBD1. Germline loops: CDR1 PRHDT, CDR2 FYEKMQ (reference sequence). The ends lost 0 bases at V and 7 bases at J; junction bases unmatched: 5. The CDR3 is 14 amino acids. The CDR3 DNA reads TGTGCCAGCAGCTTAGGGACAGGGTACGGTGAAGCTTTCTTT. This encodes CASSLGTGYGEAFF.

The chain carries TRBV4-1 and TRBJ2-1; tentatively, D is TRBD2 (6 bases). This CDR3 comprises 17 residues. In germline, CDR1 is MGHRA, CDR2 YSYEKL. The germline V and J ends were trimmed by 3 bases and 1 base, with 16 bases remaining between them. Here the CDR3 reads CASSQRGFGLSYNEQFF. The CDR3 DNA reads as TGCGCCAGCAGCCAGCGGGGTTTTGGGCTGTCCTACAATGAGCAGTTCTTC.